This T cell receptor beta chain was recorded in a study of blood T cell repertoires in COVID-19. About the study: COVID-19 samples collected from the United States, Italy and Spain covered acute and convalescent phases. PBMCs, B-cell-depleted T cells, or T cells were the source of the cDNA or gDNA that made up the material.

TCRdb's table, derived via immunoSEQ multiplex PCR, lists solely in-frame clones and lacks some. This sample has 210,000 or so clones, with 85% to 90% found just once. The V gene end was trimmed by 0 bases and the J gene end by 6 bases; junction bases not matched to a gene: 6. The CDR3 contains 16 residues. Germline CDR1 and CDR2: SGHRS and YFSETQ. The chain couples TRBV5-1 to TRBJ2-1; 10 bases agree with TRBD1. The receptor comes from a man aged 50 or older with acute or convalescent COVID-19. Sequencing input: peripheral blood. CDR3 nucleotide sequence: TGCGCCAGCAGCTTGGTTCGTCGACAGGGGGCCAATGAGCAGTTCTTC. Encoded protein: CASSLVRRQGANEQFF.